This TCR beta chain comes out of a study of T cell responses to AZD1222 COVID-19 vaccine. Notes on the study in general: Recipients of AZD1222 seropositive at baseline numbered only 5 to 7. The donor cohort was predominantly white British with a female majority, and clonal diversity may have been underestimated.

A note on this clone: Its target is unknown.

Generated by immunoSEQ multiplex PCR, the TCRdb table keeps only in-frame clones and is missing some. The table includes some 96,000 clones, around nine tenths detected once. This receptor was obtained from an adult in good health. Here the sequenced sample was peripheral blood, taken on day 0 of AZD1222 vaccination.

In DNA, the CDR3 is TGTGCCAGCAGTCACAATAATTCACCCCTCCACTTT. It codes for CASSHNNSPLHF. The chain combines TRBV12-3 or TRBV12-4 with TRBJ1-6; D is ambiguous. The length of the CDR3 is 12 residues. V was pared by 5 bases and J by 5 bases, with 4 bases between.